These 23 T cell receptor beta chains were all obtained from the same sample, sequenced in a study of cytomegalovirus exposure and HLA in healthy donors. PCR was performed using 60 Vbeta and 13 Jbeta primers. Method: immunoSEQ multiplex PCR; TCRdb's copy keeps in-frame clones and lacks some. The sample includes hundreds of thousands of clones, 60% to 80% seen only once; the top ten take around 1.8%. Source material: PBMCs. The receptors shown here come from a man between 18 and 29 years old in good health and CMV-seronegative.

Written as DNA, the CDR3 is TGTGCCAGCAGTTTAGGGACAGGGGAGCTGTTTTTT. Translation: CASSLGTGELFF. The chain employs TRBV27 and TRBJ2-2, with TRBD1 as a possible D gene (6 bases). Trimming cost V 2 bases and J 8 bases, with 6 bases left between them. The CDR3 runs 12 residues. The germline CDR1 and CDR2 sequences are MNHEY and SMNVEV (reference sequence).

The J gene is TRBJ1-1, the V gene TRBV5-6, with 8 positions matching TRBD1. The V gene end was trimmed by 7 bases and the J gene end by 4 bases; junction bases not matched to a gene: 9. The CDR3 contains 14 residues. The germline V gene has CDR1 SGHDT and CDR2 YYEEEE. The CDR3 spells CASGLRGRGTEAFF. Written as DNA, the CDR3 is TGTGCCAGCGGACTCAGGGGGCGGGGCACTGAAGCTTTCTTT.

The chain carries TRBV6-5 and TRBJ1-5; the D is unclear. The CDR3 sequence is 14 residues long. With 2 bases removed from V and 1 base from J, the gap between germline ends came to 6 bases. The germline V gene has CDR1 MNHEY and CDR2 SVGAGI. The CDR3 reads CASSYQRSNQPQHF. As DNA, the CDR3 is TGTGCCAGCAGTTACCAGCGAAGCAATCAGCCCCAGCATTTT.

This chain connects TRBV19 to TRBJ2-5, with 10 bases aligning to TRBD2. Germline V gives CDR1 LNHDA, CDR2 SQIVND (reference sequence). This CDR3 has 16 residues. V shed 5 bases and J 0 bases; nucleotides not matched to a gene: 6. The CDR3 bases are TGTGCCAGTAGTTTCACTAGCGGGGCGTACCAAGAGACCCAGTACTTC. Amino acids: CASSFTSGAYQETQYF. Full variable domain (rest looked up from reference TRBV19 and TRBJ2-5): DGGITQSPKYLFRKEGQNVTLSCEQNLNHDAMYWYRQDPGQGLRLIYYSQIVNDFQKGDIAEGYSVSREKKESFPLTVTSAQKNPTAFYLCASSFTSGAYQETQYFGPGTRLLVL.

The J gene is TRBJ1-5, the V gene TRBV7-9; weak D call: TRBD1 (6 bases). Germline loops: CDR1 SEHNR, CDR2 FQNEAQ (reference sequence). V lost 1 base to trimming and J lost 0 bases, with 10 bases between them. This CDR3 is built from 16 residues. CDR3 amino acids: CASSLDGGASNQPQHF. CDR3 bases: TGTGCCAGCAGCTTAGACGGGGGGGCTAGCAATCAGCCCCAGCATTTT.

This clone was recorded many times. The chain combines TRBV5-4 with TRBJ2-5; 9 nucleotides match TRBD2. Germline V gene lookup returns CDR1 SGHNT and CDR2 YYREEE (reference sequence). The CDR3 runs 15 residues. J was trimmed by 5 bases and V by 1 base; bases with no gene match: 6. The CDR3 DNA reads TGTGCCAGCAGCTTGCTGGGGACTAGCAGGGAGACCCAGTACTTC. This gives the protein CASSLLGTSRETQYF. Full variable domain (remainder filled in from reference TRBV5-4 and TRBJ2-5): ETGVTQSPTHLIKTRGQQVTLRCSSQSGHNTVSWYQQALGQGPQFIFQYYREEENGRGNFPPRFSGLQFPNYSSELNVNALELDDSALYLCASSLLGTSRETQYFGPGTRLLVL.

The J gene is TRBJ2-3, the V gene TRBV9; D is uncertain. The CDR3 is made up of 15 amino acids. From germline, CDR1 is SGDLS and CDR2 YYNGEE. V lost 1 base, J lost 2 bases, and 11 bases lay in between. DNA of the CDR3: TGTGCCAGCAGCGTAACGCCAGCGATCACAGATACGCAGTATTTT. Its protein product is CASSVTPAITDTQYF. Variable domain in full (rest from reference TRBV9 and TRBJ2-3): DSGVTQTPKHLITATGQRVTLRCSPRSGDLSVYWYQQSLDQGLQFLIQYYNGEERAKGNILERFSAQQFPDLHSELNLSSLELGDSALYFCASSVTPAITDTQYFGPGTRLTVL.

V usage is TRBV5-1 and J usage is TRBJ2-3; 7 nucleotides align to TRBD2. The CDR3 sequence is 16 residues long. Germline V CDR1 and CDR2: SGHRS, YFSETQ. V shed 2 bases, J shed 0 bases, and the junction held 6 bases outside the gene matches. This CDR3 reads CASSLVTGGSTDTQYF. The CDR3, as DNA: TGCGCCAGCAGCTTAGTAACGGGGGGTAGCACAGATACGCAGTATTTT.

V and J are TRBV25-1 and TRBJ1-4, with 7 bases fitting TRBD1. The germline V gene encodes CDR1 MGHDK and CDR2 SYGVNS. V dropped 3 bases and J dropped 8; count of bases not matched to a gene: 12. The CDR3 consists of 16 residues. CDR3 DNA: TGTGCCAGCAGTGATCCCGGGACAGCCGGGTACGAAAAACTGTTTTTT. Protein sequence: CASSDPGTAGYEKLFF. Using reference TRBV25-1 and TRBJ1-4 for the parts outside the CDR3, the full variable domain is EADIYQTPRYLVIGTGKKITLECSQTMGHDKMYWYQQDPGMELHLIHYSYGVNSTEKGDLSSESTVSRIRTEHFPLTLESARPSHTSQYLCASSDPGTAGYEKLFFGSGTQLSVL.

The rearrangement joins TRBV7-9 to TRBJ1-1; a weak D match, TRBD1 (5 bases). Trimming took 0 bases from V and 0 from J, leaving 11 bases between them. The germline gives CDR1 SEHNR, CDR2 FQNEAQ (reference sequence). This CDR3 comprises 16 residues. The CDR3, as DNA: TGTGCCAGCAGCTTAGCTGTAACAGGCTTGAACACTGAAGCTTTCTTT. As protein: CASSLAVTGLNTEAFF.

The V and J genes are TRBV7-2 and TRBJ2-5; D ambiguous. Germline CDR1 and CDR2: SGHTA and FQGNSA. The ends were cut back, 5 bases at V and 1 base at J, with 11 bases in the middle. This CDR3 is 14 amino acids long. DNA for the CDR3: TGTGCCAGCAGCCTGTCCGTCGGCCAAGAGACCCAGTACTTC. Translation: CASSLSVGQETQYF. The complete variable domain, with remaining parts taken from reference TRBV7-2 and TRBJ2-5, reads GAGVSQSPSNKVTEKGKDVELRCDPISGHTALYWYRQSLGQGLEFLIYFQGNSAPDKSGLPSDRFSAERTGGSVSTLTIQRTQQEDSAVYLCASSLSVGQETQYFGPGTRLLVL.

The CDR3 region is CASRGQGAKYEQYF. The CDR3 DNA is TGTGCCAGCAGAGGACAGGGGGCGAAGTACGAGCAGTACTTC. The rearrangement uses TRBV2 and TRBJ2-7, with 11 bases that match TRBD1. CDR1 is SNHLY and CDR2 is FYNNEI in the germline V gene. This CDR3 has 14 residues. Trimming took 6 bases from V and 4 from J; bases not matched to a gene: 5.

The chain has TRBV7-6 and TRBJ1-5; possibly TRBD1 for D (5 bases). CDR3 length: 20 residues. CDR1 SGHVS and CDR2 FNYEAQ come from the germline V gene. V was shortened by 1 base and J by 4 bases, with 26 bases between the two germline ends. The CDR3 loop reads CASSLGWDPSPQALNQPQHF. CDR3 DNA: TGTGCCAGCAGCTTAGGATGGGATCCATCCCCACAGGCCCTTAATCAGCCCCAGCATTTT.

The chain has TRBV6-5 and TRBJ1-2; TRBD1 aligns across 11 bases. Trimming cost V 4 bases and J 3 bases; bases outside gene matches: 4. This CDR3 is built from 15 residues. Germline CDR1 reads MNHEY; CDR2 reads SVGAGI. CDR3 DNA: TGTGCCAGCAGTTGGACAGGGGGCGCCGACTATGGCTACACCTTC. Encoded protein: CASSWTGGADYGYTF.

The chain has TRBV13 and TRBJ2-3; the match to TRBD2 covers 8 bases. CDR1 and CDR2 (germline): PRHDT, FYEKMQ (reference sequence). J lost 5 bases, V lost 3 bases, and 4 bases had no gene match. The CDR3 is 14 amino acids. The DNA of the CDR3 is TGTGCCAGCAGCTTCACGGGAGGGTTAGATACGCAGTATTTT. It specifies CASSFTGGLDTQYF.

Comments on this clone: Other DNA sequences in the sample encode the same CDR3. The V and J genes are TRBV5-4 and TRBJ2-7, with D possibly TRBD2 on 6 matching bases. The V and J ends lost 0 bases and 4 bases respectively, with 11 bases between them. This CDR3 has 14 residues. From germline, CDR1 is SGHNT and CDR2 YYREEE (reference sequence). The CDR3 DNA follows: TGTGCCAGCAGCTTGGGTCGGGGGTCGTACGAGCAGTACTTC. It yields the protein CASSLGRGSYEQYF. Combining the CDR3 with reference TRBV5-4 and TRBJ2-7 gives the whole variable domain ETGVTQSPTHLIKTRGQQVTLRCSSQSGHNTVSWYQQALGQGPQFIFQYYREEENGRGNFPPRFSGLQFPNYSSELNVNALELDDSALYLCASSLGRGSYEQYFGPGTRLTVT.

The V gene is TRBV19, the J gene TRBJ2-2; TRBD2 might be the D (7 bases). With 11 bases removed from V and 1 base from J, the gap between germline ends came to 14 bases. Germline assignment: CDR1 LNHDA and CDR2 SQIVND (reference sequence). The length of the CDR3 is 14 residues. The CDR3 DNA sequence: TGTGCCGGAGGGGGGGCCGGGAACACCGGGGAGCTGTTTTTT. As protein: CAGGGAGNTGELFF.

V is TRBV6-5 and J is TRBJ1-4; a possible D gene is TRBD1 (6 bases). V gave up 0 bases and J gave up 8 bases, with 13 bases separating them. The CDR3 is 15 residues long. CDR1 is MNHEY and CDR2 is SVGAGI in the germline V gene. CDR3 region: CASSYSRTEVEKLFF. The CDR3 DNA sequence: TGTGCCAGCAGTTACTCGAGGACAGAAGTAGAAAAACTGTTTTTT.

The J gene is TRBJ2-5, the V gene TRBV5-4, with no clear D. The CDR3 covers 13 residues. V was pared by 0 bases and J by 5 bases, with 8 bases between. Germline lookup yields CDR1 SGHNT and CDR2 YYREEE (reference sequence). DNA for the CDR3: TGTGCCAGCAGCTTGGCTTCGGAGGAGACCCAGTACTTC. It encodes CASSLASEETQYF.

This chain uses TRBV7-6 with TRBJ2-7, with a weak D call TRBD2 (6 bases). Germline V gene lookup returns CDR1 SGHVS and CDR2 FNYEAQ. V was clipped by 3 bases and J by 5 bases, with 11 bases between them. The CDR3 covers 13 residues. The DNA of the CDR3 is TGTGCCAGCAGCTTGACTAGGGTGGACGAGCAGTACTTC. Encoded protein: CASSLTRVDEQYF.

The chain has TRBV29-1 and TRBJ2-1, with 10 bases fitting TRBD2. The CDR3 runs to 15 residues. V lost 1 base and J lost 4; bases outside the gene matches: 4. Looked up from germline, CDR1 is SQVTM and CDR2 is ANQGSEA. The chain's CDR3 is CSVEVLAGSYNEQFF. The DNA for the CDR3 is TGCAGCGTTGAAGTACTAGCGGGGTCTTACAATGAGCAGTTCTTC.

CDR3: CASRKGQNRDTQYF. CDR3 in DNA: TGTGCCAGCAGAAAAGGACAGAATAGAGATACGCAGTATTTT. The chain is built from TRBV6-6 and TRBJ2-3; D is possibly TRBD1 (6 bases). The germline V and J ends were trimmed by 6 bases and 5 bases, with 15 bases remaining between them. CDR1 is MNHNY, CDR2 SVGAGI, per germline (reference sequence). The CDR3 runs to 14 residues.

The CDR3 loop reads CASSDVGGMEKKLFF. CDR3 DNA: TGCGCCAGCAGCGATGTGGGTGGAATGGAGAAAAAACTGTTTTTT. This sequence joins TRBV5-1 and TRBJ1-4; no reliable D call. Trimming took off 4 bases at V and 9 bases at J, with 19 bases between the two ends. The germline V gene encodes CDR1 SGHRS and CDR2 YFSETQ. The CDR3 consists of 15 residues.